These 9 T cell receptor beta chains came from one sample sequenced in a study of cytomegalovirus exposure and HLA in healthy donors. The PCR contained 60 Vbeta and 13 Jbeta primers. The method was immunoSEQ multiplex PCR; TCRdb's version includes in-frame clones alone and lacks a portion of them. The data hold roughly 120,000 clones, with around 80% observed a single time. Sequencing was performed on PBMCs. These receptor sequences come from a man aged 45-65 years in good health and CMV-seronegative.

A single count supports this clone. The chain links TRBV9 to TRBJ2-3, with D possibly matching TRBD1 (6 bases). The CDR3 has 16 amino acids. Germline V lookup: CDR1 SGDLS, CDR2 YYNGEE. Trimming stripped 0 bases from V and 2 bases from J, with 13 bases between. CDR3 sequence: CASSVDRTDNTDTQYF. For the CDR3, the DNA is TGTGCCAGCAGCGTAGATAGGACAGACAACACAGATACGCAGTATTTT.

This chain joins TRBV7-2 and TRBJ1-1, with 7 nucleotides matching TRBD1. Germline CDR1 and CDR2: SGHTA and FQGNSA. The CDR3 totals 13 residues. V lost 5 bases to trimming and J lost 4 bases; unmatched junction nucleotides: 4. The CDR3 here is CASSPAGGTEAFF. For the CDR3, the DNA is TGTGCCAGCAGCCCCGCAGGGGGCACTGAAGCTTTCTTT. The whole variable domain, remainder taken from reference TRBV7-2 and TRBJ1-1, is GAGVSQSPSNKVTEKGKDVELRCDPISGHTALYWYRQSLGQGLEFLIYFQGNSAPDKSGLPSDRFSAERTGGSVSTLTIQRTQQEDSAVYLCASSPAGGTEAFFGQGTRLTVV.

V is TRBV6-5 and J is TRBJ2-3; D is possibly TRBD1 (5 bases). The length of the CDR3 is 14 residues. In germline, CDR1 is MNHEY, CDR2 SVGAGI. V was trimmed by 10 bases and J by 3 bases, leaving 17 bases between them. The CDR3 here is CATSTQGQTDTQYF. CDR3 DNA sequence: TGTGCCACCAGCACGCAGGGCCAGACAGATACGCAGTATTTT.

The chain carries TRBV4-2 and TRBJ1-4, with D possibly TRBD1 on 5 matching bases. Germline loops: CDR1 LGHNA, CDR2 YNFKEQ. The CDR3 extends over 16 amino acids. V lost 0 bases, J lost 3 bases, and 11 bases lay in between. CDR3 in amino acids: CASSQDWGGSNEKLFF. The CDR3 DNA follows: TGTGCCAGCAGCCAAGATTGGGGGGGGTCTAATGAAAAACTGTTTTTT.

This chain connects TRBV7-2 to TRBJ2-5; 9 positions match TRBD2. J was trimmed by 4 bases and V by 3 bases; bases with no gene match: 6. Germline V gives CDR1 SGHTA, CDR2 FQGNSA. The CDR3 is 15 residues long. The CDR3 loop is CASSFGGLALETQYF. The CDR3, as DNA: TGTGCCAGCAGCTTTGGCGGACTAGCGCTAGAGACCCAGTACTTC.

For the CDR3, the DNA is TGTGCCAGCAGCGCGAGAATAGCCAAAAACATTCAGTACTTC. Its translation: CASSARIAKNIQYF. The genes are TRBV7-9 and TRBJ2-4; the D is unclear. This CDR3 has 14 amino acids. V lost 5 bases to trimming and J lost 0 bases, with 8 bases between them. Per germline, CDR1 SEHNR and CDR2 FQNEAQ (reference sequence).

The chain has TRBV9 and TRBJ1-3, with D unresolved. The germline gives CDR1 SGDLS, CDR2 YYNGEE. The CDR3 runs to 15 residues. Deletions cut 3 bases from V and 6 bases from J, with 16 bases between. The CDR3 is CASSAPTGLVNTIYF. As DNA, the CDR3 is TGTGCCAGCAGCGCCCCGACCGGGTTGGTAAACACCATATATTTT.

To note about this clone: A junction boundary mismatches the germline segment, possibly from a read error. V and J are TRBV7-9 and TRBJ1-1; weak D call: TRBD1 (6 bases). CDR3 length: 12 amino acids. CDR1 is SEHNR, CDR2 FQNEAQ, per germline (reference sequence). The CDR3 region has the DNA TGTTCCAGCAGCCTAGAGGGGGCTGAAGCTTTCTTT. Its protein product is CSSSLEGAEAFF.

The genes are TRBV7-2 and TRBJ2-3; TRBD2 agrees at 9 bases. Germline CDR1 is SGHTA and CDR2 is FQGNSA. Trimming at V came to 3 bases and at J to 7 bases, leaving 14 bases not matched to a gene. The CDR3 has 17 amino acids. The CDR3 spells CASSLIRTAGGANTQYF. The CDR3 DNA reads TGTGCCAGCAGCTTGATCCGGACAGCGGGAGGAGCAAATACGCAGTATTTT.